One and the same sample provided the 27 T cell receptor beta chains below, sequenced in a study of T cells in tuberculosis. Sequencing used immunoSEQ multiplex PCR; TCRdb keeps in-frame clones, though not all of them. The repertoire holds some 49,000 clones, more than 90% seen once, with over 1.1% in the top ten. Time point defined: new active TB diagnosis, blood taken before or within 7 days of starting treatment. Sample: PBMCs, taken at tuberculosis diagnosis. Every receptor here comes from an adult with tuberculosis.

The V and J genes are TRBV2 and TRBJ2-5, with D maybe TRBD2 (5 bases). V was cut by 6 bases and J by 1 base, with 12 bases left in between. The CDR3 extends over 14 amino acids. CDR1 SNHLY and CDR2 FYNNEI come from the germline V gene. Here the CDR3 DNA reads TGTGCCAGCAGCTGGCGAGCGGTCCAAGAGACCCAGTACTTC. Its protein product is CASSWRAVQETQYF.

This clone was observed once. The V and J genes are TRBV10-3 and TRBJ2-7; D may be TRBD2 (9 bases). Germline values: CDR1 ENHRY, CDR2 SYGVKD. This CDR3 has 15 residues. Trimming shortened V by 11 bases and J by 3 bases, and 23 bases separated the two germline ends. The CDR3 region has the DNA TGTGCCTCTCAGGGGGCTAGCGGGATGCGCTACGAGCAGTACTTC. Translated, it gives CASQGASGMRYEQYF.

The J gene is TRBJ1-1, the V gene TRBV10-3; the D is unclear. V lost 2 bases to trimming and J lost 3 bases, with 4 bases between them. Looked up from germline, CDR1 is ENHRY and CDR2 is SYGVKD. The CDR3 has 12 residues. CDR3 amino acids: CAISETDTEAFF. The CDR3 region has the DNA TGTGCCATCAGTGAGACGGACACTGAAGCTTTCTTT.

The chain carries TRBV19 and TRBJ2-3; maybe TRBD2 (6 bases). This CDR3 is built from 15 residues. The V and J ends lost 5 bases and 4 bases respectively, with 16 bases between them. Per germline, CDR1 LNHDA and CDR2 SQIVND (reference sequence). CDR3 region: CASSPDGGGADTQYF. The CDR3 DNA sequence: TGTGCCAGTAGTCCCGATGGGGGAGGCGCAGATACGCAGTATTTT.

The rearrangement links TRBV4-3 to TRBJ2-1, with TRBD1 matching over 9 bases. This CDR3 comprises 16 residues. The germline gives CDR1 LGHNA, CDR2 YSLEER. V lost 6 bases, J lost 5 bases, and 11 bases stayed unmatched. The CDR3: CASSLDWDRVNNEQFF. In nucleotides, the CDR3 is TGCGCCAGCAGTCTAGACTGGGACAGGGTAAACAATGAGCAGTTCTTC.

The chain joins TRBV19 to TRBJ2-1; a weak D match, TRBD1 (6 bases). V was trimmed by 2 bases and J by 12 bases, leaving 17 bases between them. The CDR3 is 14 residues long. Germline CDR1 reads LNHDA; CDR2 reads SQIVND (reference sequence). Here the CDR3 reads CASSISPPGQRQFF. The DNA of the CDR3 is TGTGCCAGTAGTATATCTCCGCCGGGACAAAGGCAGTTCTTC.

This clone has more than one count but fewer than ten. The chain carries TRBV29-1 and TRBJ2-5; D perhaps matches TRBD1 (5 bases). The CDR3 has 11 amino acids. V dropped 4 bases and J dropped 3 bases, with 6 bases sitting between them. Per germline, CDR1 SQVTM and CDR2 ANQGSEA. In nucleotides, the CDR3 is TGCAGCGTTGGGACAAAAGAGACCCAGTACTTC. It codes for CSVGTKETQYF.

The chain employs TRBV11-3 and TRBJ2-5, with 11 positions matching TRBD2. This CDR3 contains 17 residues. V was pared by 6 bases and J by 1 base, with 10 bases of the junction left unmatched. The germline CDR1 and CDR2 sequences are SGHNT and YENEEA. CDR3 bases: TGTGCCAGCAGTTGCCTAGCGGGAGGTCGCTTCCAAGAGACCCAGTACTTC. Residues: CASSCLAGGRFQETQYF.

This clone was counted a single time. The chain combines TRBV5-1 with TRBJ1-1, with 11 positions matching TRBD1. With 0 bases clipped from V and 5 bases from J, the junction kept 0 bases outside the gene matches. Germline V gives CDR1 SGHRS, CDR2 YFSETQ. This CDR3 spans 14 amino acids. The CDR3 DNA follows: TGCGCCAGCAGCTTGGGGGACAGGGGGACTGAAGCTTTCTTT. Translating gives CASSLGDRGTEAFF.

The gene calls are TRBV19 and TRBJ1-2; tentative D call: TRBD1 (5 bases). Germline assignment: CDR1 LNHDA and CDR2 SQIVND (reference sequence). The length of the CDR3 is 13 residues. V shed 9 bases and J shed 3 bases, with 14 bases lying between them. Here the CDR3 reads CASQGFGDYGYTF. In DNA form, the CDR3 reads TGTGCCAGCCAGGGTTTCGGTGACTATGGCTACACCTTC.

This chain uses TRBV5-1 with TRBJ2-7, with a tentative D call TRBD2 (6 bases). The germline V and J ends were trimmed by 0 bases and 2 bases, with 12 bases remaining between them. The CDR3 sequence is 15 residues long. Germline-derived CDR1 and CDR2 are SGHRS and YFSETQ. CDR3 sequence: CASSLGGAGAYEQYF. The CDR3, as DNA: TGCGCCAGCAGCTTGGGCGGGGCCGGAGCCTACGAGCAGTACTTC. Full variable domain (remainder filled in from reference TRBV5-1 and TRBJ2-7): KAGVTQTPRYLIKTRGQQVTLSCSPISGHRSVSWYQQTPGQGLQFLFEYFSETQRNKGNFPGRFSGRQFSNSRSEMNVSTLELGDSALYLCASSLGGAGAYEQYFGPGTRLTVT.

Only a few counts were recorded for this clone. The chain links TRBV11-2 to TRBJ2-7; TRBD2 matches 8 bases. The CDR3 contains 15 residues. V lost 5 bases to trimming and J lost 3 bases; unmatched junction nucleotides: 9. Germline V gives CDR1 SGHAT, CDR2 FQNNGV. Here the CDR3 reads CASSPSGTRGYEQYF. In DNA, the CDR3 is TGTGCCAGCAGCCCATCCGGGACTAGAGGCTACGAGCAGTACTTC.

The chain has TRBV7-9 and TRBJ2-5, with D perhaps TRBD2 (6 bases). This CDR3 region has 14 residues. CDR1 is SEHNR and CDR2 is FQNEAQ in the germline V gene (reference sequence). V shed 6 bases and J shed 4 bases, with 15 bases lying between them. CDR3 nucleotide sequence: TGTGCCAGCAGAGGGTCACAGGAGGGAGAGACCCAGTACTTC. Protein product: CASRGSQEGETQYF. Drawing the rest from reference TRBV7-9 and TRBJ2-5, the complete variable domain is DTGVSQNPRHKITKRGQNVTFRCDPISEHNRLYWYRQTLGQGPEFLTYFQNEAQLEKSRLLSDRFSAERPKGSFSTLEIQRTEQGDSAMYLCASRGSQEGETQYFGPGTRLLVL.

The chain has TRBV27 and TRBJ2-7, with D tentatively TRBD2 (5 bases). Germline V lookup: CDR1 MNHEY, CDR2 SMNVEV (reference sequence). The CDR3 contains 14 residues. V lost 3 bases to trimming and J lost 3 bases, with 12 bases between them. CDR3 nucleotide sequence: TGTGCCAGCAGTTTCCGGACTCGAGGCTACGAGCAGTACTTC. Its translation is CASSFRTRGYEQYF.

V gene TRBV5-5 combines with J gene TRBJ2-6, with D possibly matching TRBD2 (5 bases). Per the germline V gene, CDR1 is SGHKS and CDR2 is YYEKEE (reference sequence). This CDR3 is 17 amino acids long. Trimming took off 7 bases at V and 5 bases at J, with 22 bases between the two ends. CDR3 amino acids: CASGLVVAQSRANVLTF. The DNA for the CDR3 is TGTGCCAGCGGACTTGTTGTCGCACAAAGTCGGGCCAACGTCCTGACTTTC.

The chain has TRBV5-1 and TRBJ2-2; 13 bases fit TRBD2. The V segment lost 4 bases and the J segment 4 bases; nucleotides outside the gene matches: 13. Germline V CDR1 and CDR2: SGHRS, YFSETQ. The CDR3 has 19 residues. The DNA of the CDR3 is TGCGCCAGCAGCGCTAACCGGACTAGCGGGAGTATAAGCACCGGGGAGCTGTTTTTT. Its translation is CASSANRTSGSISTGELFF.

The chain links TRBV6-6 to TRBJ1-1, with a possible D match to TRBD1 (5 bases). The CDR3 sequence is 16 residues long. The germline CDR1 and CDR2 sequences are MNHNY and SVGAGI (reference sequence). The V and J ends lost 5 bases and 0 bases respectively, with 16 bases between them. The CDR3 loop is CASSGPRDAMNTEAFF. CDR3 DNA: TGTGCCAGCAGTGGTCCGCGGGACGCCATGAACACTGAAGCTTTCTTT.

The J gene is TRBJ1-1, the V gene TRBV5-1, with D possibly being TRBD1 (6 bases). The V and J ends lost 3 bases and 5 bases respectively, with 11 bases between them. Germline-derived CDR1 and CDR2 are SGHRS and YFSETQ. CDR3 size: 13 residues. This CDR3 is CASSSQGLTEAFF. The CDR3 region has the DNA TGCGCCAGCAGCTCCCAGGGGTTGACTGAAGCTTTCTTT.

The chain carries TRBV7-2 and TRBJ2-1; 9 bases agree with TRBD2. Germline CDR1 reads SGHTA; CDR2 reads FQGNSA. The CDR3 has 15 amino acids. V lost 1 base to trimming and J lost 9 bases; unmatched junction nucleotides: 7. The CDR3 DNA sequence: TGTGCCAGCAGCTTAGAGGGTAGCGGGAGCCCTGAGCAGTTCTTC. It yields the protein CASSLEGSGSPEQFF.

The genes are TRBV7-2 and TRBJ2-2, with 11 bases identical to TRBD2. Germline V gene sequence: CDR1 SGHTA, CDR2 FQGNSA. V lost 1 base and J lost 4; bases outside the gene matches: 5. This CDR3 spans 17 amino acids. The CDR3 region has the DNA TGTGCCAGCAGCTTAGGCACTAGCGGGAGTCCCACCGGGGAGCTGTTTTTT. Amino acids: CASSLGTSGSPTGELFF.

The genes are TRBV19 and TRBJ1-1, with D maybe TRBD1 (5 bases). Trimming removed 5 bases at V and 3 bases at J, with 16 bases between. The CDR3 is 15 amino acids. The germline CDR1 and CDR2 sequences are LNHDA and SQIVND (reference sequence). Written as DNA, the CDR3 is TGTGCCAGTAGTTCGCCTGGGGGGGGATACACTGAAGCTTTCTTT. It specifies CASSSPGGGYTEAFF.

CDR3 DNA: TGCAGCGTTGACTTCTGGTCGGGAAACACTGAAGCTTTCTTT. Its protein is CSVDFWSGNTEAFF. The chain is built from TRBV29-1 and TRBJ1-1; D gene unclear. The CDR3 is 14 residues long. Trimming shortened V by 3 bases and J by 2 bases, and 13 bases separated the two germline ends. The germline V gene encodes CDR1 SQVTM and CDR2 ANQGSEA.

This chain joins TRBV10-3 and TRBJ1-1, with D possibly being TRBD1 (5 bases). The germline V and J ends were trimmed by 8 bases and 6 bases, with 19 bases remaining between them. The germline V gene encodes CDR1 ENHRY and CDR2 SYGVKD. The CDR3 has 14 residues. CDR3 in amino acids: CAIGTGAGYAEAFF. For the CDR3, the DNA is TGTGCCATCGGAACCGGGGCGGGGTACGCTGAAGCTTTCTTT.

The chain carries TRBV5-5 and TRBJ2-6; no clear D. The CDR3 has 14 amino acids. Germline V lookup: CDR1 SGHKS, CDR2 YYEKEE (reference sequence). V dropped 0 bases and J dropped 2 bases, with 3 bases sitting between them. The DNA for the CDR3 is TGTGCCAGCAGCTTGGGAGCTGGGGCCAACGTCCTGACTTTC. Protein sequence: CASSLGAGANVLTF.

This clone appeared a single time. V gene TRBV11-3 combines with J gene TRBJ2-3; D is perhaps TRBD2 (5 bases). CDR3 size: 14 residues. Trimming removed 3 bases from V and 2 bases from J, with 9 bases in between. Germline CDR1 and CDR2: SGHNT and YENEEA. The CDR3 sequence: CASSFGENTDTQYF. In DNA, the CDR3 is TGTGCCAGCAGCTTCGGGGAAAACACAGATACGCAGTATTTT.

This clone was recorded once. V and J are TRBV4-2 and TRBJ2-1; 7 bases agree with TRBD1. V shed 4 bases, J shed 9 bases, and the junction held 6 bases outside the gene matches. The CDR3 contains 13 residues. The germline V gene has CDR1 LGHNA and CDR2 YNFKEQ. CDR3 sequence (DNA): TGTGCCAGCAGCCCAGACAGGGCGCGTGAGCAGTTCTTC. It is translated as CASSPDRAREQFF.

The rearrangement uses TRBV5-1 and TRBJ2-5; possibly TRBD1 for D (7 bases). The V and J ends lost 1 base and 5 bases respectively, with 15 bases between them. Per the germline V gene, CDR1 is SGHRS and CDR2 is YFSETQ. This CDR3 is built from 15 residues. The CDR3 DNA reads TGCGCCAGCAGCTTGTCAGGGGGGATTACGGAGACCCAGTACTTC. As protein: CASSLSGGITETQYF.